This T cell receptor (beta chain) originates from a study of blood T cell repertoires in COVID-19. Study-level information: Samples came from the United States, Italy and Spain, spanning acute and convalescent COVID-19. The cDNA or gDNA used as material had been derived from T cells, B-cell-depleted T cells, or PBMCs.

V was cut by 3 bases and J by 0 bases, with 3 bases left in between. This CDR3 has 13 residues. Germline-derived CDR1 and CDR2 are MNHEY and SMNVEV (reference sequence). Source study methods: Estimation of nucleated cell counts was performed using reference gene primer amplification. Using immunoSEQ multiplex PCR, the repertoire was profiled, and TCRdb retains in-frame clones only, with some absent. V, J and clone size derive from that table, while D and trimming were established from the DNA sequence. The sample gives about 310,000 clones, about 90% of which show up once; 2% to 3% is in the top ten. A single count supports this clone. The identical CDR3 is also encoded by other nucleotide sequences in the sample.

This TCR came from a man younger than 35 with active or convalescent COVID-19. This rearrangement joins TRBV27 to TRBJ2-1; no firm D call. The source material was peripheral blood. The chain's CDR3 is CASSFSSYNEQFF. The CDR3 DNA reads as TGTGCCAGCAGTTTCAGCTCCTACAATGAGCAGTTCTTC.